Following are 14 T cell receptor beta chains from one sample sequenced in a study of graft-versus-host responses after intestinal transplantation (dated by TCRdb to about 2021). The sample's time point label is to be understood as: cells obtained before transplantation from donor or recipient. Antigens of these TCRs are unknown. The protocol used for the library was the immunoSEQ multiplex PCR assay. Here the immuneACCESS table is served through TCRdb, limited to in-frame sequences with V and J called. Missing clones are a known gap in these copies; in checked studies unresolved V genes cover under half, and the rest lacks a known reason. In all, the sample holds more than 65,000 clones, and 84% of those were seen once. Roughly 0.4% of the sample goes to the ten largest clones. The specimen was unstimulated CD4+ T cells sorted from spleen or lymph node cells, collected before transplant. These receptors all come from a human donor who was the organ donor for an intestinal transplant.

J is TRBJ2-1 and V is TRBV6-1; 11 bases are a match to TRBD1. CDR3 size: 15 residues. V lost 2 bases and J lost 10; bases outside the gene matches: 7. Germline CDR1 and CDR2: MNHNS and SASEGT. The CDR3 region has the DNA TGTGCCAGCAGTGAAATATGGACAGGGGGCAACGAGCAGTTCTTC. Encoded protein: CASSEIWTGGNEQFF.

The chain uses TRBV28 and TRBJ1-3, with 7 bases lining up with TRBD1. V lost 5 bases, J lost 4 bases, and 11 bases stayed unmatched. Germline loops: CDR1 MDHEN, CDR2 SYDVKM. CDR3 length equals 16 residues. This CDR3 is CASSPATGASGNTIYF. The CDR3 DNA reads TGTGCCAGCAGTCCAGCTACAGGGGCGTCAGGAAACACCATATATTTT.

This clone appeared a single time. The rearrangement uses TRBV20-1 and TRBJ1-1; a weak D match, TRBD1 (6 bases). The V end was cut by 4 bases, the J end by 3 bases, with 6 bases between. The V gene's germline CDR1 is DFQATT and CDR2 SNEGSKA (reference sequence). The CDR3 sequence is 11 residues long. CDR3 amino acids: CSATGDTEAFF. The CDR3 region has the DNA TGCAGTGCTACAGGGGACACTGAAGCTTTCTTT.

The CDR3 DNA sequence: TGTGCCAGCAGCCGGGGACAGAACTATGGCTACACCTTC. Protein product: CASSRGQNYGYTF. The chain has TRBV2 and TRBJ1-2, with TRBD1 identical over 7 bases. The V and J ends lost 6 bases and 2 bases, in that order; junction bases with no gene match: 3. Germline V gene data show CDR1 as SNHLY and CDR2 as FYNNEI. CDR3 size: 13 residues.

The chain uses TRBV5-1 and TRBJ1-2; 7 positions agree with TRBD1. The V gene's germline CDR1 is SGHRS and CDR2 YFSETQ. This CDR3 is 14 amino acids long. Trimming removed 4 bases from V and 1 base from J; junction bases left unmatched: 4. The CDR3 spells CASSQQGVNYGYTF. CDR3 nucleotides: TGCGCCAGCAGCCAGCAGGGGGTTAACTATGGCTACACCTTC.

The CDR3 DNA is TGTGCCAGCAGCCGGGGACAGCTCACAGATACGCAGTATTTT. It codes for CASSRGQLTDTQYF. This chain connects TRBV6-5 to TRBJ2-3, with TRBD1 matching over 7 bases. The CDR3 runs to 14 residues. Germline V CDR1 and CDR2: MNHEY, SVGAGI. Trimming took 6 bases from V and 2 from J; bases not matched to a gene: 5.

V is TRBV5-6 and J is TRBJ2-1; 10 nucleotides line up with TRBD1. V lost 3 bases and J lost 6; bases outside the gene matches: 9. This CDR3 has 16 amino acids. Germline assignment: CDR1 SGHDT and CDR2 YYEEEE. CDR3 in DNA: TGTGCCAGCAGCTCTCCCCGACAGGGGGCGATCAATGAGCAGTTCTTC. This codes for CASSSPRQGAINEQFF.

The CDR3 nucleotides are TGTGCCAGCAGCGGACTAGAGGAGGGCACAGATACGCAGTATTTT. Translated: CASSGLEEGTDTQYF. This rearrangement joins TRBV2 to TRBJ2-3; TRBD2 matches 7 bases. V dropped 6 bases and J dropped 1; count of bases not matched to a gene: 7. Germline V gene data show CDR1 as SNHLY and CDR2 as FYNNEI. CDR3 length equals 15 residues.

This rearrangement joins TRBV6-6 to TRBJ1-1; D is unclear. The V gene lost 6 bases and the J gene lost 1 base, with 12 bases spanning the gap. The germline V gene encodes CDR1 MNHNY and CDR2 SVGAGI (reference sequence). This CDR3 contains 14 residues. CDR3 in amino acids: CASRTQVKNTEAFF. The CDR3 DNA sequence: TGTGCCAGCAGGACCCAGGTGAAGAACACTGAAGCTTTCTTT.

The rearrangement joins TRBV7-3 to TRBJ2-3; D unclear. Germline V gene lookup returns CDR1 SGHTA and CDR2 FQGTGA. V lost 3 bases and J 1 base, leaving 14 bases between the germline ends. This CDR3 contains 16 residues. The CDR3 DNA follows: TGTGCCAGCAGCTTCAAGGCAGGCTCAGGCACAGATACGCAGTATTTT. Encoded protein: CASSFKAGSGTDTQYF.

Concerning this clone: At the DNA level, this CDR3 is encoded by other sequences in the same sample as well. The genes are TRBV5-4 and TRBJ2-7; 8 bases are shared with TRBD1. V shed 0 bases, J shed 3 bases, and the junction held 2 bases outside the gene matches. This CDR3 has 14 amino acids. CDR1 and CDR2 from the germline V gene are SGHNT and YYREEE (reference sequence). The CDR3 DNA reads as TGTGCCAGCAGCTTGGGACAGGGGAACTACGAGCAGTACGTC. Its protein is CASSLGQGNYEQYV.

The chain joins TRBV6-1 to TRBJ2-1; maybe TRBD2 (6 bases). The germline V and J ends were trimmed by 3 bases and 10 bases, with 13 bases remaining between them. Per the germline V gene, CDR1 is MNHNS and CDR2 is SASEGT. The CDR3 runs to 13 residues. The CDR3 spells CASSDLPAGEQFF. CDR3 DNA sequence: TGTGCCAGCAGTGACCTTCCGGCGGGGGAGCAGTTCTTC.

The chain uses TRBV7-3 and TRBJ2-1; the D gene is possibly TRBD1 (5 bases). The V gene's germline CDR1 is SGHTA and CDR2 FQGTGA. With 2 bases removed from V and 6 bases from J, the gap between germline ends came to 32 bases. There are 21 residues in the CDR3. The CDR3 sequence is CASSLFSIHQLGARLCNEQFF. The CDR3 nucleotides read TGTGCCAGCAGCTTATTCAGTATTCACCAGTTAGGGGCTAGGCTGTGCAATGAGCAGTTCTTC. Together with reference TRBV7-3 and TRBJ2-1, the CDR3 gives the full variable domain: GAGVSQTPSNKVTEKGKYVELRCDPISGHTALYWYRQSLGQGPEFLIYFQGTGAADDSGLPNDRFFAVRPEGSVSTLKIQRTERGDSAVYLCASSLFSIHQLGARLCNEQFFGPGTRLTVL.

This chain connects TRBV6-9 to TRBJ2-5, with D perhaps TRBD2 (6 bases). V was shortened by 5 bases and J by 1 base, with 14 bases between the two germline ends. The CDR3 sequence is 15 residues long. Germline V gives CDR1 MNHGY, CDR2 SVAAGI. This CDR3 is CASSDHRDFQETQYF. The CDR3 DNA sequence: TGTGCCAGCAGTGATCACCGGGACTTCCAAGAGACCCAGTACTTC.